This entry is about one T cell receptor beta chain. What it recognizes is unknown. PCR amplification relied on 60 Vbeta primers (plus 13 Jbeta primers). Using immunoSEQ multiplex PCR, the repertoire was profiled, and TCRdb retains in-frame clones only, with some absent. The table includes 170,000 or so clones, more than 80% detected once. The sample originates from a study of cytomegalovirus exposure and HLA in healthy donors. Study-wide context: The Caucasian-associated ancestry cluster contained about 80% of the roughly 400 genotyped donors. Study-level points and caveats: There were around 160 TCR beta chains listed as cytomegalovirus-associated. Reportedly, TCR beta sequences accurately predicted HLA-A and HLA-B alleles in most subjects. There was a cluster of highly shared sequence variants that was likely a sequencing artifact.

This CDR3 spans 16 amino acids. Germline trimming cut 4 bases from V and 0 bases from J; bases unmatched to any gene: 7. CDR1 is SNHLY, CDR2 FYNNEI, per germline. The clonotype comes from a man between 18 and 35 years old in good health and CMV-seronegative. Sequencing was performed on PBMCs. The chain carries TRBV2 and TRBJ2-3; 7 nucleotides agree with TRBD2. The CDR3 loop reads CASSGGSGPSTDTQYF. In nucleotides, the CDR3 is TGTGCCAGCAGTGGCGGGAGCGGGCCTAGCACAGATACGCAGTATTTT.